The 20 T cell receptor beta chains in this list originate from one sample, sequenced in a study of CD8+CD57+ T cells in acquired aplastic anemia. CD8+CD57+ cell expansion had been shown by flow cytometry in patients chosen for sequencing. CDR3 and TCR beta VDJ profiling relied on genomic DNA as the template. TCRdb itself ran the reads through MiXCR, one entry per CDR3 protein. This table has around 250,000 distinct CDR3 sequences, about 80% appearing once. The source material was sorted CD4+, CD8+, or CD8+CD57+ T cells (not recorded which) from PBMCs. These TCRs come from a human donor with aplastic anemia.

The chain carries TRBV9 and TRBJ1-5; TRBD1 matches at 10 bases. The CDR3 consists of 15 residues. The V segment lost 0 bases and the J segment 13 bases; nucleotides outside the gene matches: 10. Germline-derived CDR1 and CDR2 are SGDLS and YYNGEE. DNA of the CDR3: TGTGCCAGCAGCGTAGGGGGGACAGGGGTGCACACTCAGCATTTT. Residues: CASSVGGTGVHTQHF.

A word on this clonotype: Mismatch with germline at one junction end may stem from a read error. The V and J genes are TRBV25-1 and TRBJ2-7; D gene ambiguous. This CDR3 spans 13 amino acids. The germline CDR1 and CDR2 sequences are MGHDK and SYGVNS. The chain's CDR3 is CTSSGVETNEQYF. The CDR3 bases are TGCACCAGCAGTGGGGTTGAGACAAACGAGCAGTACTTC.

This chain links TRBV11-3 with TRBJ1-5, with 7 nucleotides matching TRBD1. Germline assignment: CDR1 SGHNT and CDR2 YENEEA. The CDR3 has 17 amino acids. The trim removed 9 bases at V and 4 bases at J, leaving 18 bases unmatched. The CDR3 here is CASSLELTGTKNQPQHF. The CDR3 DNA sequence: TGTGCCAGTAGTTTAGAACTGACAGGGACAAAAAATCAGCCCCAGCATTTT.

The chain combines TRBV7-2 with TRBJ2-1; 9 nucleotides align to TRBD2. CDR1 SGHTA and CDR2 FQGNSA come from the germline V gene. CDR3 length equals 16 residues. V shed 5 bases, J shed 12 bases, and the junction held 17 bases outside the gene matches. CDR3 in amino acids: CASSHQRSGGRDVQFF. As DNA, the CDR3 is TGTGCCAGCAGCCATCAAAGAAGCGGGGGGAGGGATGTGCAGTTCTTC.

V usage is TRBV7-3 and J usage is TRBJ2-2, with unresolved D. The germline V gene has CDR1 SGHTA and CDR2 FQGTGA. This CDR3 is 12 amino acids long. The V gene lost 3 bases and the J gene lost 6 bases, with 5 bases spanning the gap. Here the CDR3 reads CASSFTAGELFF. The DNA for the CDR3 is TGTGCCAGCAGCTTTACCGCCGGGGAGCTGTTTTTT.

For this clonotype: This likely comes from a read error, as the CDR3 has no conserved phenylalanine or tryptophan at its end. The chain carries TRBV6-1 and TRBJ2-3; 10 nucleotides match TRBD1. Trimming cost V 7 bases and J 2 bases; bases outside gene matches: 9. CDR1 is MNHNS and CDR2 is SASEGT in the germline V gene. This CDR3 has 16 residues. This chain's CDR3 is CASKPGTGDHTDTQYL. The CDR3 DNA reads TGTGCCAGCAAGCCCGGGACAGGGGATCACACAGATACGCAGTATCTT.

A remark on this clonotype: Compared with germline, one end of the junction differs, possibly owing to a read error. The chain couples TRBV7-9 to TRBJ2-3, with 7 positions matching TRBD1. The CDR3 runs 12 residues. Germline V gene data show CDR1 as SEHNR and CDR2 as FQNEAQ (reference sequence). The CDR3 DNA reads as TGTGCCAGCAGCGTAGGGACAGACACGGAGTCTTTC. It specifies CASSVGTDTESF.

Comments on this clonotype: An end of the junction does not agree with germline; a read error may underlie this. This chain joins TRBV7-8 and TRBJ2-2; no reliable D call. Germline values: CDR1 SGHVS, CDR2 FQNEAQ. The CDR3 runs to 12 residues. For the CDR3, the DNA is TGTGCCAGCAGCTTAGTGGCCGGTCCGCAGATTTTT. Translated: CASSLVAGPQIF.

On this clonotype: This CDR3 is missing its conserved last phenylalanine or tryptophan, likely due to a read error. Because the CDR3's place on the DNA is in doubt, the DNA is left out and the CDR3 is given as listed by TCRdb. The chain is built from TRBV9 and TRBJ2-3; the table calls TRBD2, which could not be checked here. Counting both end residues, the CDR3 totals 13 amino acids. Per the germline V gene, CDR1 is SGDLS and CDR2 is YYNGEE. Here the CDR3 reads CASGGGGKIQYYV.

The chain is built from TRBV15 and TRBJ2-1; D unclear. The length of the CDR3 is 14 residues. CDR1 is LNHNV, CDR2 YYDKDF, per germline (reference sequence). Trimming cost V 3 bases and J 12 bases, with 18 bases left between them. The CDR3 is CATSRGSSQSAQFF. The CDR3, as DNA: TGTGCCACCAGCAGGGGCTCCAGCCAATCTGCGCAGTTCTTC.

The rearrangement links TRBV11-1 to TRBJ1-1; no clear D. Trimming took off 3 bases at V and 1 base at J, with 12 bases between the two ends. The CDR3 covers 15 residues. CDR1 and CDR2 from the germline V gene are SGHAT and FQDESV (reference sequence). CDR3 coding DNA: TGTGCCAGCAGCTTTCAAAGAAGCGGGAACACTGAAGCTTTCTTT. Encoded protein: CASSFQRSGNTEAFF.

This clonotype was found a few times. The chain combines TRBV7-9 with TRBJ1-2; 7 bases line up with TRBD1. From germline, CDR1 is SEHNR and CDR2 FQNEAQ (reference sequence). CDR3 length: 16 amino acids. V gave up 5 bases and J gave up 2 bases; unmatched junction bases: 11. The CDR3 nucleotides read TGTGCCAGCAGCGTAGGCTCATGGGACAGCAACTATGGCTACACCTTC. This sequence encodes CASSVGSWDSNYGYTF.

A single count supports this clonotype. V is TRBV29-1 and J is TRBJ1-2, with 11 bases matching TRBD1. Germline CDR1 and CDR2: SQVTM and ANQGSEA. V was clipped by 6 bases and J by 4 bases; unmatched bases: 4. The CDR3 has 13 residues. The CDR3 region is CSVGQGDGYGYTF. DNA for the CDR3: TGCAGCGTGGGACAGGGGGACGGCTATGGCTACACCTTC.

In this sample, this clonotype turned up many times. The rearrangement links TRBV12-3 or TRBV12-4 to TRBJ1-2, with 7 positions matching TRBD1. The trim removed 11 bases at V and 0 bases at J, leaving 6 bases unmatched. This CDR3 is built from 13 residues. Here the CDR3 reads CACTGEANYGYTF. In nucleotides, the CDR3 is TGTGCCTGCACAGGGGAAGCTAACTATGGCTACACCTTC.

Note on this clonotype: Mismatch with germline at one junction end may stem from a read error. V is TRBV7-9 and J is TRBJ2-1; 14 bases agree with TRBD2. This CDR3 has 16 amino acids. Germline V lookup: CDR1 SEHNR, CDR2 FQNEAQ (reference sequence). The CDR3 bases are TGCTCCTGTGCCTTTGGGACTAGCGGGAGTAGGGATGAGCAGTTCTTC. This sequence encodes CSCAFGTSGSRDEQFF.

V usage is TRBV25-1 and J usage is TRBJ2-7, with 8 positions matching TRBD1. The J call may be mistaken, given a closer DNA end match to TRBJ1-2. Per the germline V gene, CDR1 is MGHDK and CDR2 is SYGVNS. The CDR3 has 14 amino acids. This CDR3 is CASSEWEDRVGYTF. DNA for the CDR3: TGTGCCAGCAGTGAATGGGAGGACAGGGTGGGGTACACCTTC.

This clonotype was recorded only once. In DNA form, the CDR3 reads TGTGCCAACGGCTTAGCGGCGTACTACGGGGCCAACTACTTC. As protein: CANGLAAYYGANYF. The V call is TRBV7-9, the J call TRBJ2-5, with D perhaps TRBD2 (6 bases). The germline CDR1 and CDR2 sequences are SEHNR and FQNEAQ (reference sequence). The V end lost 10 bases, the J end lost 14 bases, and 29 bases lay between the germline ends. This CDR3 is 14 amino acids long. Based on the CDR3 plus reference TRBV7-9 and TRBJ2-5, the full variable domain is DTGVSQNPRHKITKRGQNVTFRCDPISEHNRLYWYRQTLGQGPEFLTYFQNEAQLEKSRLLSDRFSAERPKGSFSTLEIQRTEQGDSAMYLCANGLAAYYGANYFGPGTRLLVL.

The genes are TRBV7-8 and TRBJ2-1; D is perhaps TRBD1 (6 bases). Between the trimmed V and J ends, which lost 1 base and 7 bases, there was a span of 17 bases. The CDR3 contains 16 residues. Germline V gene lookup returns CDR1 SGHVS and CDR2 FQNEAQ. CDR3 in DNA: TGTGCCAGCAGCTTAGTTGAGTCAGGGGATTCTAATGAGCAGTTCTTC. It specifies CASSLVESGDSNEQFF.

With respect to this clonotype: Compared with germline, one end of the junction differs, possibly owing to a read error. The genes are TRBV11-3 and TRBJ2-5; no reliable D call. The CDR3 contains 14 residues. Germline V gene sequence: CDR1 SGHNT, CDR2 YENEEA. CDR3 protein: CATSLVLRQETQYF. The CDR3 nucleotides read TGTGCCACCAGCTTAGTGCTGAGACAAGAGACCCAGTACTTC. Variable domain in full (rest from reference TRBV11-3 and TRBJ2-5): EAGVVQSPRYKIIEKKQPVAFWCNPISGHNTLYWYLQNLGQGPELLIRYENEEAVDDSQLPKDRFSAERLKGVDSTLKIQPAELGDSAVYLCATSLVLRQETQYFGPGTRLLVL.

V gene TRBV11-3 combines with J gene TRBJ2-7; 7 bases match TRBD1. Germline V gene sequence: CDR1 SGHNT, CDR2 YENEEA. Trimming removed 0 bases from V and 7 bases from J; junction bases left unmatched: 9. This CDR3 is built from 15 residues. CDR3 sequence reads: CASSLDLTGSEEQYF. The CDR3 DNA follows: TGTGCCAGCAGCTTAGATCTGACAGGGAGTGAGGAGCAGTACTTC.